This T cell receptor (beta chain) was recorded in a study of identical twins. Study results and limitations: In drawing conclusions, the study used cross-sectional statistical analysis and did not follow the same donors. Fewer insertions characterized abundant cord blood beta clonotypes, whereas memory repertoires showed none. Recombination models fit unrelated individuals' TCR alpha sharing but underestimated twins'.

Concerning this clonotype itself: What it binds is unknown.

One entry per CDR3 protein results from TCRdb running MiXCR on the 5' RACE reads. The repertoire consists of 1.5 million to 2 million distinct CDR3 sequences, with 32% occurring once and the leading ten covering over 0.25%. The germline CDR1 and CDR2 sequences are MNHNS and SASEGT. The J segment lost 7 bases and the V segment lost 2 bases, leaving 3 bases of the junction unmatched. There are 15 residues in the CDR3. The V and J genes are TRBV6-1 and TRBJ2-1; TRBD2 matches 12 bases. This receptor was obtained from a newborn girl in good health. Sequencing input: cord blood. The CDR3 protein is CASSEWTSGKNEQFF. The DNA for the CDR3 is TGTGCCAGCAGTGAATGGACTAGCGGGAAGAATGAGCAGTTCTTC.